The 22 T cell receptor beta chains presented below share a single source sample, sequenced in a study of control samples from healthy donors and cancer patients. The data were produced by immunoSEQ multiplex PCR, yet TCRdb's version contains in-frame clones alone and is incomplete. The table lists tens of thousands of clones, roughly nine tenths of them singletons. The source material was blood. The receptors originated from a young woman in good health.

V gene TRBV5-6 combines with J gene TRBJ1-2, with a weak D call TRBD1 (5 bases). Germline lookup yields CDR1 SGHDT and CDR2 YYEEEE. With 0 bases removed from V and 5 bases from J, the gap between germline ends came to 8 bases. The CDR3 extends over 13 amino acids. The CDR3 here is CASSLGQNYGYTF. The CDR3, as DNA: TGTGCCAGCAGCTTGGGACAGAATTATGGCTACACCTTC.

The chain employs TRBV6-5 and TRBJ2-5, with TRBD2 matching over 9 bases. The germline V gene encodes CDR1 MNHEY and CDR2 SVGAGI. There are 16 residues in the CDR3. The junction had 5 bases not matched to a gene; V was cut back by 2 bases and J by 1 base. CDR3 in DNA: TGTGCCAGCAGTTACGGGACTAGCAGCGGCCAAGAGACCCAGTACTTC. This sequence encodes CASSYGTSSGQETQYF.

CDR3 residues: CASSLSRIWSDTQYF. DNA for the CDR3: TGTGCCAGCAGTTTATCCCGGATTTGGTCAGATACGCAGTATTTT. The rearrangement links TRBV27 to TRBJ2-3; D is uncertain. The CDR3 covers 15 residues. Looked up from germline, CDR1 is MNHEY and CDR2 is SMNVEV (reference sequence). V was shortened by 0 bases and J by 4 bases, with 11 bases between the two germline ends.

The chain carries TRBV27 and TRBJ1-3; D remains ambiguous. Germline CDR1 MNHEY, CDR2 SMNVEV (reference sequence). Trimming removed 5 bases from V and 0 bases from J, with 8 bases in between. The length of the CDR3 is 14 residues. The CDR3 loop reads CASSPGPSGNTIYF. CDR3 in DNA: TGTGCCAGCAGTCCGGGTCCCTCTGGAAACACCATATATTTT.

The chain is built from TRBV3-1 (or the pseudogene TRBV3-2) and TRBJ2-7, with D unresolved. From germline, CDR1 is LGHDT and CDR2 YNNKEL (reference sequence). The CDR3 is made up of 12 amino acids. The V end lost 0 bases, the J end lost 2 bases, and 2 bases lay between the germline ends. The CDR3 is CASSQDTYEQYF. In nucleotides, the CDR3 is TGTGCCAGCAGCCAAGATACCTACGAGCAGTACTTC.

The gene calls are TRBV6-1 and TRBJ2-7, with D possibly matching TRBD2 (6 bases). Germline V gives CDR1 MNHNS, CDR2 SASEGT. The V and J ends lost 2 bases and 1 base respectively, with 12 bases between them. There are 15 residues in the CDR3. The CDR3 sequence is CASSERVGSSYEQYF. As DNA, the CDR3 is TGTGCCAGCAGTGAACGGGTCGGGAGTTCCTACGAGCAGTACTTC.

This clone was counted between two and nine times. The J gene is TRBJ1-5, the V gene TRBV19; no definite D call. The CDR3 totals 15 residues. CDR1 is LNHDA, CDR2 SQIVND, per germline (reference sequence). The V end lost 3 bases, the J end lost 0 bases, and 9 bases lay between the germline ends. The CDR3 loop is CASSIEPNSNQPQHF. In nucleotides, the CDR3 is TGTGCCAGTAGTATCGAGCCTAATAGCAATCAGCCCCAGCATTTT.

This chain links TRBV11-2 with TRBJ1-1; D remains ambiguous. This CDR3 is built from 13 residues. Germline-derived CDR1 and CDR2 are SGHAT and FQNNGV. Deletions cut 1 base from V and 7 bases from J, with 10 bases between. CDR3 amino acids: CASSLGYSVEAFF. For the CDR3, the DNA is TGTGCCAGCAGCTTAGGTTACAGTGTTGAAGCTTTCTTT.

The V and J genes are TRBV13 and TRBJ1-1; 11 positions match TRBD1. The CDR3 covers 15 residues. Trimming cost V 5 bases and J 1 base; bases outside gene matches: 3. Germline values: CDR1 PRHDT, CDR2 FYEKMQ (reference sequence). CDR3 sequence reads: CASSIGTGGNTEAFF. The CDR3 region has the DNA TGTGCCAGCAGCATCGGGACAGGGGGGAACACTGAAGCTTTCTTT.

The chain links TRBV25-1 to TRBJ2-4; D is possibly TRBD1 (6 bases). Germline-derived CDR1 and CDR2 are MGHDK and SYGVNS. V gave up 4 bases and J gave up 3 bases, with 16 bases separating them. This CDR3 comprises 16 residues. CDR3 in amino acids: CASSGPWGRDKNIQYF. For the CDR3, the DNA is TGTGCCAGCAGTGGCCCCTGGGGGCGAGACAAAAACATTCAGTACTTC.

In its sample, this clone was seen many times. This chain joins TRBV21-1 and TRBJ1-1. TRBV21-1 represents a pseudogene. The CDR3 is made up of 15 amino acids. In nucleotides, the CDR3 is TGTGCCAGCCCCAAGACGTCTTTTCGTATCACTGAAGCTTTCTTT. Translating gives CASPKTSFRITEAFF.

The chain's CDR3 is CASSQTPPGSYNEQFF. In DNA, the CDR3 is TGTGCCAGCAGCCAAACCCCGCCAGGCTCCTACAATGAGCAGTTCTTC. The chain combines TRBV3-1 (or the pseudogene TRBV3-2) with TRBJ2-1; D call uncertain. V was cut by 2 bases and J by 0 bases, with 11 bases left in between. This CDR3 region has 16 residues. The germline V gene has CDR1 LGHDT and CDR2 YNNKEL (reference sequence).

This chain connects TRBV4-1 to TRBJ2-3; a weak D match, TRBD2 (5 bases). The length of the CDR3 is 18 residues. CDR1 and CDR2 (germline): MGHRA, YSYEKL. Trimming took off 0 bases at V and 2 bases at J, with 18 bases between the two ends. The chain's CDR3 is CASSQEGLRADFTDTQYF. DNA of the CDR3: TGCGCCAGCAGCCAAGAAGGCCTGCGGGCCGACTTCACAGATACGCAGTATTTT.

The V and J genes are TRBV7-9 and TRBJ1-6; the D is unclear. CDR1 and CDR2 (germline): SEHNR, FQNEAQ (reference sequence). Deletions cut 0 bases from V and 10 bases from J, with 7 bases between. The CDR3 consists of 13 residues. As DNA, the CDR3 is TGTGCCAGCAGCTTAGCGGGCGGATCACCCCTCCACTTT. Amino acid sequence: CASSLAGGSPLHF. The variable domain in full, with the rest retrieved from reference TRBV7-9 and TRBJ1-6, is DTGVSQNPRHKITKRGQNVTFRCDPISEHNRLYWYRQTLGQGPEFLTYFQNEAQLEKSRLLSDRFSAERPKGSFSTLEIQRTEQGDSAMYLCASSLAGGSPLHFGNGTRLTVT.

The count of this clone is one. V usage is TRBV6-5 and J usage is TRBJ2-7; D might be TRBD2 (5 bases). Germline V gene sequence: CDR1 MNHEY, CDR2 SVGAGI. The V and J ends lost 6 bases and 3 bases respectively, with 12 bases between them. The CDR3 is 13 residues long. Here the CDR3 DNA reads TGTGCCAGCAGGAACCTCCGGGGCTACGAGCAGTACTTC. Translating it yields CASRNLRGYEQYF.

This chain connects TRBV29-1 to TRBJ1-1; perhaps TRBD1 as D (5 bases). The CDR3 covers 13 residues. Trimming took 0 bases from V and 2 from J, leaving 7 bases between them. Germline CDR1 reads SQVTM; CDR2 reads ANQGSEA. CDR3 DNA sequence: TGCAGCGTTGAAGAGGGGGGTAACACTGAAGCTTTCTTT. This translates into CSVEEGGNTEAFF.

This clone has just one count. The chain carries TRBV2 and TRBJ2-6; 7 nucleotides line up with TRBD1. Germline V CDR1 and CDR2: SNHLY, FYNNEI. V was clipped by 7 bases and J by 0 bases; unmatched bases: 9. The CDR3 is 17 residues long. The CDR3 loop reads CASTGTASSSGANVLTF. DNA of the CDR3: TGTGCCAGCACCGGGACAGCCTCAAGCTCTGGGGCCAACGTCCTGACTTTC.

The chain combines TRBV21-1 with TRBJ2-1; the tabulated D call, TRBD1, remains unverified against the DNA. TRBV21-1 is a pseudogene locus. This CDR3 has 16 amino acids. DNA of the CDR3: TGTGCCAGCAGCAAAGGGGACAGAGTCTCCTACAATGAGCAGTTCTTC. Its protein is CASSKGDRVSYNEQFF.

The CDR3 DNA is TGTGCTAGTGGTTTGGTACTAGGACAGGGGGGCCACGAGCAGTACTTC. The encoded protein is CASGLVLGQGGHEQYF. V and J are TRBV12-5 and TRBJ2-7, with 10 nucleotides matching TRBD1. The CDR3 has 16 amino acids. V shed 0 bases and J 5 bases; nucleotides not matched to a gene: 7. Germline CDR1 reads LGHNT; CDR2 reads FRNRAP.

Here the CDR3 reads CASGLVLEERYSGNTIYF. CDR3 sequence (DNA): TGTGCTAGTGGTTTGGTATTAGAAGAGCGGTACTCTGGAAACACCATATATTTT. The V call is TRBV12-5, the J call TRBJ1-3; D is undetermined. This CDR3 contains 18 residues. Between the trimmed V and J ends, which lost 0 bases and 0 bases, there was a span of 15 bases. Germline loops: CDR1 LGHNT, CDR2 FRNRAP.

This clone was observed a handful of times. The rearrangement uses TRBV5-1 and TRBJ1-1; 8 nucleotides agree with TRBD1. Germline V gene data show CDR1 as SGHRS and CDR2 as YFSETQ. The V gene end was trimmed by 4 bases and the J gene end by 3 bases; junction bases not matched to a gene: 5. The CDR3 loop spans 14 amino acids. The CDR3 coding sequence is TGCGCCAGCAGCGTGGGACAGGTTGACACTGAAGCTTTCTTT. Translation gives CASSVGQVDTEAFF.

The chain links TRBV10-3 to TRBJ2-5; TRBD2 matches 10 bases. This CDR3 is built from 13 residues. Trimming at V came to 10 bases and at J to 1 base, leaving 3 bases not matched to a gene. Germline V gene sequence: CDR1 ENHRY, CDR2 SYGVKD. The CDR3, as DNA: TGTGCCACACTAGCGGGGTCCCAAGAGACCCAGTACTTC. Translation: CATLAGSQETQYF.